This TCR beta chain was recorded in a study of cytomegalovirus exposure and HLA in healthy donors. General study points: Cytomegalovirus association was listed for around 170 TCR beta chains.

The PCR was carried out with 60 Vbeta primers and 13 Jbeta primers. Produced via immunoSEQ multiplex PCR; TCRdb's table is partial and in-frame only. The sample shows roughly 200,000 clones, around 80% of them seen only once. Turning to this clone: Its antigen is still unknown.

CDR1 and CDR2 from the germline V gene are MNHNS and SASEGT. Losses at the gene ends were 5 bases for V and 1 base for J; bases not matched to a gene: 5. The CDR3 sequence is 15 residues long. The chain has TRBV6-1 and TRBJ2-3; 8 positions agree with TRBD1. The specimen sequenced was PBMCs. This receptor was identified in a man aged 35-49 years in good health and CMV-seronegative. CDR3 sequence: CASSQGAVGTDTQYF. CDR3 DNA: TGTGCCAGCAGTCAGGGGGCGGTCGGCACAGATACGCAGTATTTT.